The following is a T cell receptor beta chain sequence with its context. In germline, CDR1 is SNHLY, CDR2 FYNNEI. V was clipped by 11 bases and J by 1 base, with 15 bases between them. There are 13 residues in the CDR3. The assay was immunoSEQ multiplex PCR, and TCRdb's table has in-frame clones only and misses some. The table has hundreds of thousands of clones, 87% seen once. This sample is drawn from a study of blood T cell repertoires in COVID-19. Study as a whole: The study drew acute and convalescent COVID-19 samples from the United States, Italy and Spain. The analysed material was cDNA or gDNA that came from T cells, B-cell-depleted T cells, or PBMCs.

This receptor was identified in a woman under 30 who had recovered from COVID-19. The chain couples TRBV2 to TRBJ2-7, with TRBD2 as a possible D gene (6 bases). Input material: peripheral blood. This CDR3 is CAGAGTASYEQYF. The CDR3 DNA is TGTGCCGGGGCCGGGACTGCTTCCTACGAGCAGTACTTC.